What follows describes a single TCR beta chain. The antigen is undetermined. These data belong to a study of cytomegalovirus exposure and HLA in healthy donors. Study outcomes and limitations: TCR sequences were mostly rare, though some public TCRs occurred in many donors. The authors confirmed in vitro that a few CMV-associated chains were specific for CMV antigens. There was a cluster of highly shared sequence variants that was likely a sequencing artifact.

The germline V gene has CDR1 MNHNY and CDR2 SVGAGI (reference sequence). J lost 2 bases, V lost 3 bases, and 10 bases had no gene match. CDR3 length: 16 amino acids. It was with 60 Vbeta and 13 Jbeta primers that the PCR ran. Sequencing used immunoSEQ multiplex PCR; TCRdb keeps in-frame clones, though not all of them. Its clone listing holds approximately 71,000 clones. The sample comprised PBMCs. The sequence came from a female donor in good health and CMV-seropositive. J is TRBJ2-7 and V is TRBV6-6; 7 nucleotides match TRBD1. DNA for the CDR3: TGTGCCAGCAGTTATTCCGCCCGGGACAGTGCCTACGAGCAGTACTTC. Translating it yields CASSYSARDSAYEQYF.